Shown below are 7 T cell receptor beta chains from a single sample sequenced in a study of long-term antiretroviral therapy in people with HIV. Investigators performed immunoSEQ version v3.0 at survey level. Measured with immunoSEQ multiplex PCR; TCRdb has only the in-frame clones, and not every one. The table records tens of thousands of clones, roughly 84% of them present only once. The sample here was unsorted PBMCs, taken 0.8 years after starting antiretroviral therapy. The receptors stem from a woman in her twenties or thirties with HIV.

The rearrangement joins TRBV27 to TRBJ1-2, with D possibly TRBD1 on 6 matching bases. The CDR3 length is 13 residues. Germline assignment: CDR1 MNHEY and CDR2 SMNVEV (reference sequence). V was trimmed by 6 bases and J by 4 bases, leaving 12 bases between them. The CDR3 DNA sequence: TGTGCCAGCAGAAAACAGGGCATCTATGGCTACACCTTC. Residues: CASRKQGIYGYTF.

This chain's CDR3 is CASSPDSSYNEQFF. The DNA of the CDR3 is TGCGCCAGCAGCCCAGATAGCTCCTACAATGAGCAGTTCTTC. The chain links TRBV10-2 to TRBJ2-1; D remains unclear. Trimming removed 6 bases from V and 0 bases from J, with 9 bases in between. This CDR3 has 14 amino acids. Germline assignment: CDR1 WSHSY and CDR2 SAAADI.

The chain is built from TRBV5-4 and TRBJ2-3; 16 bases match TRBD2. V was clipped by 5 bases and J by 4 bases; unmatched bases: 1. The CDR3 length is 15 residues. Germline V gene sequence: CDR1 SGHNT, CDR2 YYREEE (reference sequence). CDR3 nucleotide sequence: TGTGCCAGCAGTGGGACTAGCGGGGGGGCAGATACGCAGTATTTT. Translating it yields CASSGTSGGADTQYF.

The V and J genes are TRBV4-1 and TRBJ1-5; a weak D match, TRBD1 (5 bases). Germline V gives CDR1 MGHRA, CDR2 YSYEKL. The length of the CDR3 is 15 residues. Trimming took off 5 bases at V and 3 bases at J, with 14 bases between the two ends. CDR3 DNA sequence: TGCGCCAGCAGCAGGGGTCCCGGAAACAATCAGCCCCAGCATTTT. Its translation is CASSRGPGNNQPQHF.

The chain employs TRBV5-5 and TRBJ2-1; 7 nucleotides line up with TRBD1. The V gene end was trimmed by 2 bases and the J gene end by 3 bases; junction bases not matched to a gene: 2. There are 14 residues in the CDR3. CDR1 is SGHKS and CDR2 is YYEKEE in the germline V gene (reference sequence). The CDR3 region has the DNA TGTGCCAGCAGCTTTAGACAGGGCTACAATGAGCAGTTCTTC. Protein: CASSFRQGYNEQFF.

J is TRBJ1-1 and V is TRBV28; possibly TRBD1 for D (6 bases). The V and J ends lost 6 bases and 8 bases respectively, with 13 bases between them. From germline, CDR1 is MDHEN and CDR2 SYDVKM. CDR3 size: 12 residues. The CDR3 nucleotides are TGTGCCAGCAGGAACAGGGTAGGGGAAGCTTTCTTT. Its translation is CASRNRVGEAFF.

The CDR3 nucleotides are TGTGCCAGCAGCCCCACGAGCGGTACCTTGTTGAACACTGAAGCTTTCTTT. Translating it yields CASSPTSGTLLNTEAFF. This sequence joins TRBV5-4 and TRBJ1-1; D is unresolved. The germline V and J ends were trimmed by 4 bases and 0 bases, with 19 bases remaining between them. Germline CDR1 SGHNT, CDR2 YYREEE (reference sequence). The CDR3 extends over 17 amino acids.